This T cell receptor beta chain was captured in a study of OX40 agonist ivuxolimab in advanced cancers. Study information: Of the patients, three showed partial responses, one with hepatocellular carcinoma and two with cutaneous melanoma.

From germline, CDR1 is GTSNPN and CDR2 SVGIG (reference sequence). The V and J ends lost 1 base and 4 bases, in that order; junction bases with no gene match: 4. This CDR3 comprises 14 residues. The table came from immunoSEQ multiplex PCR; TCRdb's copy has only in-frame clones and leaves some out. The sample has around 56,000 clones; 75% to 90% are singletons. This sequence was found in an adult with an advanced solid tumor such as melanoma, head and neck, liver or kidney cancer. The chain employs TRBV30 and TRBJ1-3, with 7 bases identical to TRBD1. The specimen was CD4+ or CD8+ T cells sorted from blood, collected in a trial of the OX40 agonist ivuxolimab. The DNA for the CDR3 is TGTGCCTGGAGTGAGACAGGGTTCGGAAACACCATATATTTT. As protein: CAWSETGFGNTIYF.